This entry features one T cell receptor beta chain sequence. Antigen: not known. With a much larger clone just one base away, this may be a read error. The CDR3 ends on some other residue instead of the conserved phenylalanine or tryptophan, so this is likely a read error. Trimming took off 5 bases at V and 4 bases at J, with 17 bases between the two ends. The CDR3 runs 16 residues. The germline V gene has CDR1 LNHNV and CDR2 YYDKDF (reference sequence). This specimen comes from a study of T-cell reconstitution after alpha-beta-depleted transplantation in children. Overall study results and limits: Elevated TCRbeta diversity at day 60 was traced, in some patients, to surviving recipient T cells and thymic progenitors. Reported findings indicate that, about two months after transplant, alpha-beta T cells came from several hundred expanded clones, which were derived from non-depleted graft cells. Among T cells one year after transplant, newly produced cells accounted for most counts and diversity.

TCRbeta library preparation incorporated unique molecular identifiers. TCRdb re-derived calls from the PCR reads in MiXCR, one entry per CDR3 protein. Altogether about 290,000 distinct CDR3 sequences are present, 10% being singletons, with the ten largest covering just under 7.5%. The J gene is TRBJ2-2, the V gene TRBV15; D possibly matches TRBD1 or TRBD2 (5 bases each). The sequences come from PBMCs, collected before TCRalphabeta/CD19-depleted stem cell transplant. The sequence derives from a boy under two years old with acute myeloid leukemia, due to receive a stem cell transplant. As DNA, the CDR3 is TGTGCCACCAGCTTTGTGGGGCGCCGGGGCACCGGGGAGCTGTTTTTG. Its translation is CATSFVGRRGTGELFL.